Below, 9 T cell receptor beta chains from the same sample are listed, as sequenced in a study of identical twins. MiXCR, run by TCRdb on the 5' RACE reads, gives a single entry per CDR3 protein. The table has fewer than 250,000 distinct CDR3 sequences, approximately 9% seen once; the top ten hold around 5.1%. Sequencing was carried out using memory (CD45RO+) T cells sorted from blood. These receptors were obtained from a woman between 18 and 29 years old in good health.

Comment on this clonotype: At one end the junction does not follow the germline gene, possibly because of a read error. The rearrangement joins TRBV5-5 to TRBJ2-2, with D possibly being TRBD2 (5 bases). This CDR3 spans 14 amino acids. Germline-derived CDR1 and CDR2 are SGHKS and YYEKEE (reference sequence). CDR3 sequence reads: CASSFGHPSGELLF. The CDR3 DNA is TGTGCCAGCAGCTTCGGGCATCCCTCCGGGGAGCTGCTTTTT.

This chain uses TRBV30 with TRBJ2-7; D remains unclear. The CDR3 has 13 residues. The V gene lost 5 bases and the J gene lost 2 bases, with 13 bases spanning the gap. Germline assignment: CDR1 GTSNPN and CDR2 SVGIG (reference sequence). The CDR3 protein is CAWGSPSPYEQYF. CDR3 coding DNA: TGTGCCTGGGGATCTCCTTCACCCTACGAGCAGTACTTC.

V usage is TRBV21-1 and J usage is TRBJ1-1; TRBD1 reflects the table's D call only, with no check against the DNA. TRBV21-1 is given as a pseudogene. There are 14 residues in the CDR3. The CDR3 DNA follows: TGTGCCAGCAGCCAGACAGGGCTGAACACTGAAGCTTTCTTT. It codes for CASSQTGLNTEAFF.

There are a few counts of this clonotype. The chain links TRBV19 to TRBJ2-2, with 10 bases fitting TRBD1. CDR1 is LNHDA and CDR2 is SQIVND in the germline V gene (reference sequence). The trim removed 3 bases at V and 5 bases at J, leaving 6 bases unmatched. This CDR3 comprises 16 residues. CDR3 bases: TGTGCCAGTAGTATTAGGAGACAGGGGGCAACCGGGGAGCTGTTTTTT. It yields the protein CASSIRRQGATGELFF.

The chain couples TRBV5-1 to TRBJ2-3; D may be TRBD2 (5 bases). CDR1 and CDR2 (germline): SGHRS, YFSETQ. The V and J ends lost 4 bases and 1 base respectively, with 10 bases between them. The CDR3 consists of 14 residues. The CDR3 DNA reads TGCGCCAGCAGCCGCGGGTCCGGCACAGATACGCAGTATTTT. Its translation is CASSRGSGTDTQYF.

This chain joins TRBV20-1 and TRBJ2-3; 8 bases map to TRBD1. CDR3 size: 13 residues. Trimming removed 2 bases from V and 6 bases from J; junction bases left unmatched: 4. Germline CDR1 DFQATT, CDR2 SNEGSKA (reference sequence). CDR3 coding DNA: TGCAGTGCTAGATACAGGGGGTGGGATACGCAGTATTTT. This sequence encodes CSARYRGWDTQYF.

V usage is TRBV3-1 and J usage is TRBJ1-2; D is possibly TRBD1 (5 bases). Germline V gene lookup returns CDR1 LGHDT and CDR2 YNNKEL (reference sequence). The V end lost 2 bases, the J end lost 8 bases, and 18 bases lay between the germline ends. The CDR3 is 15 amino acids. The CDR3 loop reads CASSQKGAGSKGYTF. CDR3 in DNA: TGTGCCAGCAGCCAAAAAGGGGCAGGGTCGAAAGGCTACACCTTC.

The CDR3 DNA is TGCAGTGCGCTCTCCCGGGGTTCCGCCGGGGAGCTGTTTTTT. Translation: CSALSRGSAGELFF. The rearrangement joins TRBV20-1 to TRBJ2-2; D may be TRBD2 (5 bases). Germline V gene sequence: CDR1 DFQATT, CDR2 SNEGSKA (reference sequence). This CDR3 comprises 14 residues. V was pared by 6 bases and J by 6 bases, with 17 bases between.

A few counts support this clonotype. CDR3 DNA: TGTGCCAGCAGTCGTAGCGGGAGGCCACCCAGCAATGAGCAGTTCTTC. This translates into CASSRSGRPPSNEQFF. This chain uses TRBV7-2 with TRBJ2-1; 10 positions agree with TRBD2. V lost 6 bases, J lost 6 bases, and 11 bases stayed unmatched. The CDR3 covers 16 residues. CDR1 and CDR2 from the germline V gene are SGHTA and FQGNSA.